This is a list of T cell receptor beta chains from one sample in a study of shared clonotypes between healthy human individuals. TCRdb keeps only in-frame clones here, not all; method: immunoSEQ multiplex PCR. The repertoire holds millions of clones, with about 95% as singletons. The sample comprised naive CD8+ T cells sorted from blood. The source is a man aged 18 to 30 in good health. CDR3s include the opening cysteine and the closing phenylalanine or tryptophan. Each record gives: CDR3 protein, CDR3 DNA, D gene, J gene, clone size, V gene. The D gene is left open where the match is weak. Where a row states a size, it is once, few, many or the class of an expanded clone; other rows omit it.

CASTSGLAGAFGAYEQYF	TGTGCCAGCACCTCGGGACTAGCGGGGGCCTTTGGGGCCTACGAGCAGTACTTC	TRBD2	TRBJ2-7	NA	TRBV28
CASSQRAGVNSYEQYF	TGCGCCAGCAGCCAACGGGCGGGGGTGAACTCCTACGAGCAGTACTTC	TRBD2	TRBJ2-7	NA	TRBV4-1
CASSLGSGSSYEQYF	TGTGCCAGCAGCTTGGGGAGCGGGAGCTCCTACGAGCAGTACTTC	TRBD2	TRBJ2-7	NA	TRBV5-4
CASAPGQSSYEQYF	TGTGCCAGCGCCCCGGGACAGAGCTCCTACGAGCAGTACTTC	TRBD1	TRBJ2-7	NA	TRBV19
CASSESQAGGTYEQYF	TGCGCCAGCAGTGAGTCGCAGGCGGGGGGAACCTACGAGCAGTACTTC	TRBD2	TRBJ2-7	NA	TRBV10-1
CAITPGPTNTEAFF	TGTGCCATCACCCCAGGACCGACGAACACTGAAGCTTTCTTT	NA	TRBJ1-1	NA	TRBV10-3
CASRGRPIDGYTF	TGTGCCAGCAGGGGAAGACCTATTGATGGCTACACCTTC	NA	TRBJ1-2	once	TRBV28
CASSYSSVMDYGYTF	TGTGCCAGCAGTTACTCGTCTGTGATGGACTATGGCTACACCTTC	NA	TRBJ1-2	NA	TRBV6-5
CASSFGGESYEQYF	TGCGCCAGCAGCTTCGGCGGGGAATCCTACGAGCAGTACTTC	NA	TRBJ2-7	NA	TRBV5-1
CASSLGQGRPLVQPQHF	TGTGCCAGCAGCCTAGGACAGGGTAGGCCCCTCGTTCAGCCCCAGCATTTT	TRBD1	TRBJ1-5	NA	TRBV28
CATSLRGEGILTMRQFF	TGTGCCACTTCCCTTCGCGGAGAGGGGATACTTACAATGAGGCAGTTCTTC	NA	TRBJ2-1	NA	TRBV5-6
CASATGLAESYEQYF	TGTGCCAGCGCGACAGGGCTAGCGGAATCCTACGAGCAGTACTTC	NA	TRBJ2-7	NA	TRBV6-5
CASSSGLDFYEQYF	TGTGCCAGCAGTTCAGGGCTCGATTTCTACGAGCAGTACTTC	NA	TRBJ2-7	NA	TRBV6-5
CASSLFGQQETQYF	TGTGCCAGCAGTTTATTTGGACAGCAAGAGACCCAGTACTTC	NA	TRBJ2-5	NA	TRBV28
CASSSPGLGYNEQFF	TGTGCCAGCAGTTCTCCGGGACTAGGATACAATGAGCAGTTCTTC	TRBD2	TRBJ2-1	NA	TRBV27
CASSLPSGQVNTEAFF	TGTGCCAGCAGCTTACCCTCCGGACAGGTAAACACTGAAGCTTTCTTT	TRBD1	TRBJ1-1	NA	TRBV7-6
CASSSTDRDITEAFF	TGTGCCAGCAGCTCTACTGACAGGGACATCACTGAAGCTTTCTTT	TRBD1	TRBJ1-1	NA	TRBV5-6
CASSQERQNYQPQHF	TGCGCCAGCAGCCAAGAGAGACAGAACTATCAGCCCCAGCATTTT	NA	TRBJ1-5	NA	TRBV4-3
CASSDSGTGLEQYF	TGCGCCAGCAGTGACTCCGGGACAGGGTTGGAGCAGTACTTC	TRBD1	TRBJ2-7	NA	TRBV10-1
CASSFSGGASYEQYF	TGTGCCAGCAGCTTTAGCGGGGGGGCTTCCTACGAGCAGTACTTC	TRBD2	TRBJ2-7	once	TRBV5-4
CASRAGVFTDTQYF	TGTGCCAGCAGGGCGGGAGTATTCACAGATACGCAGTATTTT	TRBD2	TRBJ2-3	NA	TRBV6-6
CATGDQTGRSGNTIYF	TGTGCCACCGGGGACCAGACAGGCCGCTCTGGAAACACCATATATTTT	NA	TRBJ1-3	NA	TRBV7-8
CASSLAGPPQHF	TGTGCCAGCAGCTTAGCGGGCCCGCCCCAGCATTTT	NA	TRBJ1-5	few	TRBV7-2
CASSLGQIYEQYF	TGTGCCAGCAGCTTGGGGCAGATCTACGAGCAGTACTTC	NA	TRBJ2-7	once	TRBV5-4
CASSPLPLAGRNEQYF	TGTGCCAGCAGCCCCCTTCCCCTGGCGGGGAGGAACGAGCAGTACTTC	NA	TRBJ2-7	once	TRBV7-9
CASSPPLAGGSGANVLTF	TGTGCCAGCAGCCCACCTCTAGCGGGGGGCTCTGGGGCCAACGTCCTGACTTTC	TRBD2	TRBJ2-6	NA	TRBV7-9